Listed below are T cell receptor beta chains from one sample, sequenced in a study of post-analysis software for immune sequencing data. TCRdb processed the PCR reads anew with MiXCR; each CDR3 protein has one entry. The table has about 800,000 distinct CDR3 sequences, around 27% seen once; the top ten hold roughly 0.57%. Material for sequencing was blood. The source is a girl aged 5-17 years with multiple sclerosis. Each CDR3 is given with its conserved first and last residue. A D gene is named only where the DNA matches it firmly. Expanded clones are given a class, and other clones once, few, many or no size at all.

cdr3_nt cdr3_aa v_call d_call clone_size j_call
TGCAGCGTTACCGGCGTGGGGAGCTCCTACAATGAGCAGTTCTTC CSVTGVGSSYNEQFF TRBV29-1 - - TRBJ2-1
TGTGCCAGCAGTTTAACGGGGACTGACTACAATGAGCAGTTCTTC CASSLTGTDYNEQFF TRBV12-3/TRBV12-4 - few TRBJ2-1
TGTGCCAGCTCACCTGGACTAGGGGTCTACGAGCAGTACTTC CASSPGLGVYEQYF TRBV18 TRBD2 few TRBJ2-7
TGTGCCAGCAGCTTACTGGACCGATCCCAAGAGACCCAGTACTTC CASSLLDRSQETQYF TRBV7-9 - - TRBJ2-5
TGTGCCAGCAGTTGGACTAGCGGTGGTTCTGGGGCCAACGTCCTGACTTTC CASSWTSGGSGANVLTF TRBV27 TRBD2 - TRBJ2-6
TGCAGCGCCATGCAAGGTGGGGCAAACTATGGCTACACCTTC CSAMQGGANYGYTF TRBV29-1 - - TRBJ1-2
TGCAGTGCTAGAGATCTTTTGCTGCAGGGAAGTGAAAAACTGTTTTTT CSARDLLLQGSEKLFF TRBV20-1 - few TRBJ1-4
TGCAGCGTTGAAGTTAGGGTGGGGACAGATACGCAGTATTTT CSVEVRVGTDTQYF TRBV29-1 - few TRBJ2-3
TGCGCCAGCAGCCATTACCTCTCGGAAGAGGGGCTCTTGCATGGCTACACCTTC CASSHYLSEEGLLHGYTF TRBV4-3 - few TRBJ1-2
TGTGCCAGCAGCACCCGGACTAGCGGGGGGAACCACACAGATACGCAGTATTTT CASSTRTSGGNHTDTQYF TRBV7-2 TRBD2 few TRBJ2-3
TGCAGCGGCCGGGACAGGTTCTTAGCAAAGTTCTTC CSGRDRFLAKFF TRBV29-1 TRBD1 few TRBJ2-1
TGTGCCAGCGGATTCCCGGGACCTGTCAATTCACCCCTCCACTTT CASGFPGPVNSPLHF TRBV27 - few TRBJ1-6
TGTGCCAGCAGCTCCCGGGCCCGTGGAAACACAGATACGCAGTATTTT CASSSRARGNTDTQYF TRBV7-2 - - TRBJ2-3
TGTGCCACCAGCGTCGCTGGGGTGCTGAATTCACCCCTCCACTTT CATSVAGVLNSPLHF TRBV15 - - TRBJ1-6
TGCAGTGCTAGAGTTACAGGGGGCTCTCAGCCCCAGCATTTT CSARVTGGSQPQHF TRBV20-1 TRBD1 - TRBJ1-5
TGCAGTGCTATGGGACTAGCGGGGGGGGCGGGCACAGATACGCAGTATTTT CSAMGLAGGAGTDTQYF TRBV20-1 TRBD2 few TRBJ2-3
TGCAGTGCTAATACCCTAGCGGGATCGCAGGAGACCCAGTACTTC CSANTLAGSQETQYF TRBV20-1 TRBD2 few TRBJ2-5
TGTGCCAGCTCACCAGCTTATGGGAACTCGGAGACCCAGTACTTC CASSPAYGNSETQYF TRBV18 - few TRBJ2-5
TGTGCCACCAGTGATTTTGGCGGGGGGGCCTACAATGAGCAGTTCTTC CATSDFGGGAYNEQFF TRBV24-1 TRBD2 once TRBJ2-1
TGTGCCAGCGTGATCCTCAAGGGCACAGATACGCAGTATTTT CASVILKGTDTQYF TRBV2 - few TRBJ2-3
TGTGCCAGCAGCCAAGAGGGGGACTTTCGCACGACAGATACGCAGTATTTT CASSQEGDFRTTDTQYF TRBV3-1 - - TRBJ2-3
TGTGCCAGCAGTTTATCTCCTAACTCCTACGAGCAGTACTTC CASSLSPNSYEQYF TRBV27 - few TRBJ2-7
TGTGCCAGCAGCGAGACGGGACTAGCGGGATTAGGAGATACGCAGTATTTT CASSETGLAGLGDTQYF TRBV6-1 TRBD2 - TRBJ2-3
TGCAGTGCTAGAACGGGGGCAGCAGATACGCAGTATTTT CSARTGAADTQYF TRBV20-1 - - TRBJ2-3
TGCGCCAGCAGCGGGGGACTGCTTACCTACGAGCAGTACTTC CASSGGLLTYEQYF TRBV5-1 - few TRBJ2-7
TGTGCCAGCAGTTCCGGGACAGGGTACCACGAGCAGTACTTC CASSSGTGYHEQYF TRBV6-2/TRBV6-3 TRBD1 few TRBJ2-7
TGCAGCTCGACATGGGGCGTCAATGAGCAGTTCTTC CSSTWGVNEQFF TRBV29-1 - few TRBJ2-1
TGTGCCATCGGACAGAATAATTCACCCCTCCACTTT CAIGQNNSPLHF TRBV28 - - TRBJ1-6
TGTGCCATCAGACCCTCTGGAGGGTCAGATGCAGATACGCAGTATTTT CAIRPSGGSDADTQYF TRBV10-3 - - TRBJ2-3
TGTGCCAGCAGCCCCGAGGGACTCCCTCATTCGGGGACCCAGTACTTC CASSPEGLPHSGTQYF TRBV7-2 - - TRBJ2-5
TGCGCCAGCAGCCCCGGAGGGCTCACAGATACGCAGTATTTT CASSPGGLTDTQYF TRBV4-1 - - TRBJ2-3
TGTGCCAGCACCTATTTCAATGAGCAGTTCTTC CASTYFNEQFF TRBV6-5 - many TRBJ2-1
TGCGCCAGCAGCCCAGGTCGGACAGGAGGACGCGAAAAACTGTTTTTT CASSPGRTGGREKLFF TRBV5-1 TRBD1 - TRBJ1-4
TGTGCCAGCAGTCCGACAGGCGGAATTAGCAATCAGCCCCAGCATTTT CASSPTGGISNQPQHF TRBV28 - - TRBJ1-5
TGTGCCAGCTCCGACTCGCCCACCACCTTC CASSDSPTTF TRBV6-1 - - TRBJ1-2
TGTGCCAGCAGCCACAGGGACAGATTAAAAGAGACCCAGTACTTC CASSHRDRLKETQYF TRBV7-8 TRBD1 few TRBJ2-5
TGTGCCAGCAGCGCCGGGAGGGGTACCTACGAGCAGTACTTC CASSAGRGTYEQYF TRBV7-9 TRBD2 many TRBJ2-7
TGTGCCAGCAGCCCCGGGGCTAGCGGGAGGGTTACCGGGGAGCTGTTTTTT CASSPGASGRVTGELFF TRBV7-2 TRBD2 - TRBJ2-2